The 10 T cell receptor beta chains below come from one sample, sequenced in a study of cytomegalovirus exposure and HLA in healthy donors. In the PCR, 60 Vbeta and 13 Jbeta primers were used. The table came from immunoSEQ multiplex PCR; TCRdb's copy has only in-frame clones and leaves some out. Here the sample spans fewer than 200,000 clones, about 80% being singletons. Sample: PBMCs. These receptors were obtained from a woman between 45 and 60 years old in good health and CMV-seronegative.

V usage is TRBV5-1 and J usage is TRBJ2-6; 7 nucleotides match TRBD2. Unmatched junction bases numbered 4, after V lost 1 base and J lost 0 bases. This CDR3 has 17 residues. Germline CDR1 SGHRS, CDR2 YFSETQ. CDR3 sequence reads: CASSLLAANSGANVLTF. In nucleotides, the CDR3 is TGCGCCAGCAGCTTGCTAGCGGCCAACTCTGGGGCCAACGTCCTGACTTTC.

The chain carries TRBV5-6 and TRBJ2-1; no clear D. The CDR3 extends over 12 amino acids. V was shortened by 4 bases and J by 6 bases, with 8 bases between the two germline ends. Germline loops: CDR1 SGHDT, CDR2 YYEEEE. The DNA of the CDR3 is TGTGCCAGCAGCCTAGGTATCAATGAGCAGTTCTTC. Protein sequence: CASSLGINEQFF.

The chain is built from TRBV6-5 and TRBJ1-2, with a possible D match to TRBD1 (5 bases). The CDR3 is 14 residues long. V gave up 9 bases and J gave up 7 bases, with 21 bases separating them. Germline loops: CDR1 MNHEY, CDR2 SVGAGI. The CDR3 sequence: CASSQGLIESGYTF. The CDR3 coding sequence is TGTGCCAGTTCGCAGGGACTCATCGAATCTGGCTACACCTTC.

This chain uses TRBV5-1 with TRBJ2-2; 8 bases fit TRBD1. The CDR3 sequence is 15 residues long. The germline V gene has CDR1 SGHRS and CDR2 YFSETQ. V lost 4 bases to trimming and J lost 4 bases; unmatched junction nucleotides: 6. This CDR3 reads CASSRTGLSTGELFF. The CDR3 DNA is TGCGCCAGCAGCCGGACAGGGTTGAGCACCGGGGAGCTGTTTTTT.

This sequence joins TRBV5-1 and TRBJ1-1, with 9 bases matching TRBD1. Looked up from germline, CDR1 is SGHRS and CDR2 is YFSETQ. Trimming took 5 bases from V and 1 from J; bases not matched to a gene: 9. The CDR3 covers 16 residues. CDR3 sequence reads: CASRYGTGFSNTEAFF. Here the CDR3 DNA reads TGCGCCAGCAGGTACGGGACAGGGTTTTCGAACACTGAAGCTTTCTTT.

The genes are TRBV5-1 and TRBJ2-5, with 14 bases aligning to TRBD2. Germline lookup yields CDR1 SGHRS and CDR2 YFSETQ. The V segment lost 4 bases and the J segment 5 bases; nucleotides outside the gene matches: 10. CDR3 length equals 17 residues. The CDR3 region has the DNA TGCGCCAGCAGCCCGGGGACTAGCGGGAGTGGGCAGGAGACCCAGTACTTC. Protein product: CASSPGTSGSGQETQYF.

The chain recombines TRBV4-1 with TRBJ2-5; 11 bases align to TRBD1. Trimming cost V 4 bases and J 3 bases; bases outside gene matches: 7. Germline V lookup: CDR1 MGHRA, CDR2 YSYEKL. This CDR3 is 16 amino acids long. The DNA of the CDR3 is TGCGCCAGCAGCCCTGTAGGACAGGGGGCGGAAGAGACCCAGTACTTC. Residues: CASSPVGQGAEETQYF.

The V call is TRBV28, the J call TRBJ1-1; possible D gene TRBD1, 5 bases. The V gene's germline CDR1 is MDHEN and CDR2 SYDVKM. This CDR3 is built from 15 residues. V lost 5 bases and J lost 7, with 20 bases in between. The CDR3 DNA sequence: TGTGCCAGCAGTCCCGGCCCGGCACAGGTAGTTGAAGCTTTCTTT. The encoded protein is CASSPGPAQVVEAFF.

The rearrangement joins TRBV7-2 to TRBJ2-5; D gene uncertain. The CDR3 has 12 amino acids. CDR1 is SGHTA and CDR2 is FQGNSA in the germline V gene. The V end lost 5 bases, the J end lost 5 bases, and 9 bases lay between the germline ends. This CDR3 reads CASSVSRETQYF. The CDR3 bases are TGTGCCAGCAGCGTAAGCAGGGAGACCCAGTACTTC.

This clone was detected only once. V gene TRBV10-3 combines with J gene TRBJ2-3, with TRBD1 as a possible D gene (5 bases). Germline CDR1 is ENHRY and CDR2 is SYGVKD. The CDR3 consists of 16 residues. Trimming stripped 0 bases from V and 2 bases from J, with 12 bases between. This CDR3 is CAISESSGFLTDTQYF. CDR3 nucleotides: TGTGCCATCAGTGAGTCCTCAGGGTTCCTCACAGATACGCAGTATTTT.